The TCR beta chain described here comes from a study of T cells in Graves' hyperthyroidism and ophthalmopathy. Findings of the study overall: Most thyroid clonotypes expanded above 0.001 appeared in blood too.

Amplification yielded TCR beta CDR3 regions, with RNA transcripts as the source. When the TCR CDR3 underwent first-round RT-PCR, the HTBI primer set was used. TCRdb recomputed calls from the multiplex PCR reads with MiXCR, one row per CDR3 protein. Among some 350,000 distinct CDR3 sequences listed, around 15% were seen once. A note on this clonotype: Antigen specificity is unknown.

The CDR3 is 13 residues long. V gave up 9 bases and J gave up 5 bases, with 14 bases separating them. From germline, CDR1 is LNHDA and CDR2 SQIVND (reference sequence). The rearrangement joins TRBV19 to TRBJ1-5, with D tentatively TRBD1 (6 bases). Sequences were obtained from blood. This clonotype originated in a woman aged 60 to 75 with Graves' ophthalmopathy. The CDR3 region has the DNA TGTGCCAGCAACGGGGGCCCCCATCAGCCCCAGCATTTT. Residues: CASNGGPHQPQHF.